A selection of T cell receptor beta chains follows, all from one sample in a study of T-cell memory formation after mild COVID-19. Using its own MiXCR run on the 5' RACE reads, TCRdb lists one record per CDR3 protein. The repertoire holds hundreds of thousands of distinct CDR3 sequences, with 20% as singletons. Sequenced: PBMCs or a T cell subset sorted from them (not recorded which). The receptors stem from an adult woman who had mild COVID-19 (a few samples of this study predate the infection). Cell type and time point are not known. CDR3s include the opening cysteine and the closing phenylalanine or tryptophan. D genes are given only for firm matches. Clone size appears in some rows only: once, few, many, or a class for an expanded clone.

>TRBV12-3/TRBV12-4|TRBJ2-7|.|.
CASSPFRGGSSYEQYF
TGTGCCAGCAGTCCCTTTAGGGGGGGGAGCTCCTACGAGCAGTACTTC
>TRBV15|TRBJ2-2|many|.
CATSKDGATGELFF
TGTGCCACCAGCAAAGATGGGGCTACCGGGGAGCTGTTTTTT
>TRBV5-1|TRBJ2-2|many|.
CASSLLTVHTGELFF
TGCGCCAGCAGCCTTCTAACCGTCCACACCGGGGAGCTGTTTTTT
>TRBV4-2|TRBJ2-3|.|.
CASSQGAAFGRPDTQYF
TGTGCCAGCAGCCAAGGGGCCGCGTTCGGCAGACCAGATACGCAGTATTTT
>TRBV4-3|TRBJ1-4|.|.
CASSQDMVRTGGEKLFF
TGCGCCAGCAGCCAAGATATGGTTCGTACAGGCGGTGAAAAACTGTTTTTT
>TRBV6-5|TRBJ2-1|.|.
CASQGNGLHEQFF
TGTGCCAGCCAGGGAAATGGTTTGCATGAGCAGTTCTTC
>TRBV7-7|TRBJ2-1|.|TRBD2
CASSTGLEGGEQFF
TGTGCCAGCAGCACGGGACTAGAAGGGGGTGAGCAGTTCTTC
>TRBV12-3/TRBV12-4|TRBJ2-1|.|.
CASSPSGANEQFF
TGTGCCAGCAGCCCGAGTGGGGCCAATGAGCAGTTCTTC
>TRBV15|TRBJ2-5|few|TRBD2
CATSRPAGLAAQETQYF
TGTGCCACCAGCAGGCCCGCCGGACTAGCGGCCCAAGAGACCCAGTACTTC
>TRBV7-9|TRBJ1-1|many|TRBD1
CASSFPGQGAEAFF
TGTGCCAGCAGCTTTCCGGGACAGGGGGCTGAAGCTTTCTTT
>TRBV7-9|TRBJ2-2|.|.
CASSFWDSATGELFF
TGTGCCAGCAGCTTTTGGGACTCCGCCACCGGGGAGCTGTTTTTT
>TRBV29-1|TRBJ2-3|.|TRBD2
CSGIAGGRDTQYF
TGCAGCGGCATAGCGGGAGGAAGAGATACGCAGTATTTT
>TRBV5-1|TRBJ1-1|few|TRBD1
CASSWTGALLSSEAFF
TGCGCCAGCAGCTGGACAGGGGCTCTATTGTCCTCTGAAGCTTTCTTT
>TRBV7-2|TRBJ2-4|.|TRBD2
CASSLAHQAGGFKAKNIQYF
TGTGCCAGCAGCTTAGCGCATCAAGCGGGAGGGTTTAAAGCCAAAAACATTCAGTACTTC
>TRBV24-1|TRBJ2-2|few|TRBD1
CATSLTGWTGELFF
TGTGCCACCAGTTTGACAGGGTGGACCGGGGAGCTGTTTTTT
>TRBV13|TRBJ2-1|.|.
CASSLVLGGPNEQFF
TGTGCCAGCAGCTTAGTTTTGGGGGGTCCCAATGAGCAGTTCTTC
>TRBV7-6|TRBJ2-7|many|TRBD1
CASSRGTGGSYEQYF
TGTGCCAGCAGCCGCGGGACAGGGGGCTCCTACGAGCAGTACTTC
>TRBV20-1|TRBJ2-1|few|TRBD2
CSARDPWREGDEQFF
TGCAGTGCTAGAGATCCTTGGCGGGAGGGCGATGAGCAGTTCTTC
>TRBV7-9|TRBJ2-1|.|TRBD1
CAHRGDGKSSYNEQFF
TGTGCCCACAGGGGGGACGGGAAGAGCTCCTACAATGAGCAGTTCTTC
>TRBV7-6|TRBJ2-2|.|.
CASSLRPGRTGELFF
TGTGCCAGCAGTCTCCGCCCAGGGAGGACCGGGGAGCTGTTTTTT
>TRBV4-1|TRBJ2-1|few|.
CASSQAGQNYNEQFF
TGCGCCAGCAGCCAAGCGGGACAAAACTACAATGAGCAGTTCTTC
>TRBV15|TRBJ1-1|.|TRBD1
CATRGQVLDTEAFF
TGTGCCACCAGAGGACAGGTTTTGGACACTGAAGCTTTCTTT
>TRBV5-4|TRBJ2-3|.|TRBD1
CASSRWTGGKDTQYF
TGTGCCAGCAGCCGGTGGACAGGAGGCAAAGATACGCAGTATTTT
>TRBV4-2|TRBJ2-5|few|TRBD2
CASSQLQRGGPETQYF
TGTGCCAGCAGCCAACTGCAGCGGGGGGGACCGGAGACCCAGTACTTC